Below are 29 T cell receptor beta chains sequenced from a single sample in a study of T cell responses to AZD1222 COVID-19 vaccine. Assay used: immunoSEQ multiplex PCR; TCRdb lists only in-frame clones, some missing. The sample has about 100,000 clones, around 87% seen once. Source: peripheral blood, taken 28 days after the second AZD1222 dose. The receptors here all came from an adult who received the AZD1222 COVID-19 vaccine.

The chain links TRBV28 to TRBJ1-5; 10 positions match TRBD1. The CDR3 consists of 15 residues. The V and J ends lost 6 bases and 2 bases, in that order; junction bases with no gene match: 4. Germline assignment: CDR1 MDHEN and CDR2 SYDVKM. The CDR3 coding sequence is TGTGCCAGCAGAAGGGACAGGGGAGGCAATCAGCCCCAGCATTTT. Its protein product is CASRRDRGGNQPQHF.

This clone has a single count. The chain links TRBV7-9 to TRBJ2-5, with D possibly TRBD1 on 6 matching bases. This CDR3 region has 13 residues. V was shortened by 4 bases and J by 3 bases, with 9 bases between the two germline ends. CDR1 SEHNR and CDR2 FQNEAQ come from the germline V gene (reference sequence). The CDR3 protein is CASSSSGEETQYF. The DNA of the CDR3 is TGTGCCAGCAGCTCCTCAGGGGAAGAGACCCAGTACTTC.

This clone appeared a single time. The chain uses TRBV3-1 (or the pseudogene TRBV3-2) and TRBJ2-2; D might be TRBD1 (6 bases). V gave up 0 bases and J gave up 4 bases, with 18 bases separating them. The germline V gene encodes CDR1 LGHDT and CDR2 YNNKEL (reference sequence). The CDR3 consists of 18 residues. The CDR3 DNA follows: TGTGCCAGCAGCCAAGAACGGACAGAACCGACGGTCACCGGGGAGCTGTTTTTT. This gives the protein CASSQERTEPTVTGELFF.

This chain connects TRBV30 to TRBJ2-2; D unresolved. Germline CDR1 GTSNPN, CDR2 SVGIG (reference sequence). This CDR3 contains 14 residues. The V gene lost 1 base and the J gene lost 0 bases, with 6 bases spanning the gap. CDR3 protein: CAWSEEANTGELFF. CDR3 in DNA: TGTGCCTGGAGTGAGGAAGCGAACACCGGGGAGCTGTTTTTT.

V usage is TRBV29-1 and J usage is TRBJ1-5, with D tentatively TRBD1 (6 bases). CDR1 is SQVTM, CDR2 ANQGSEA, per germline. The CDR3 covers 12 residues. The V gene lost 5 bases and the J gene lost 3 bases, with 8 bases spanning the gap. The CDR3 DNA is TGCAGCGTTCGGGGGCCCAATCAGCCCCAGCATTTT. The encoded protein is CSVRGPNQPQHF.

V usage is TRBV4-1 and J usage is TRBJ2-1, with TRBD1 identical over 8 bases. The CDR3 totals 15 residues. V trimming: 4 bases; J trimming: 8 bases; junction bases outside the gene matches: 10. Germline assignment: CDR1 MGHRA and CDR2 YSYEKL. The CDR3 loop is CASSPRHRGEDEQFF. In DNA form, the CDR3 reads TGCGCCAGCAGCCCCCGCCACAGGGGGGAGGATGAGCAGTTCTTC.

CDR3 coding DNA: TGCGCCAGCAGCCAAGCAGGCCGCTCTGGAAACACCATATATTTT. This gives the protein CASSQAGRSGNTIYF. V usage is TRBV4-1 and J usage is TRBJ1-3, with unresolved D. This CDR3 has 15 residues. V was trimmed by 1 base and J by 0 bases, leaving 7 bases between them. Looked up from germline, CDR1 is MGHRA and CDR2 is YSYEKL.

This clone was seen a single time. The rearrangement joins TRBV6-1 to TRBJ1-5, with D perhaps TRBD1 (6 bases). The CDR3 runs 17 residues. Germline V gene sequence: CDR1 MNHNS, CDR2 SASEGT. Trimming removed 3 bases from V and 0 bases from J, with 15 bases in between. The CDR3 reads CASSEEVGGPSNQPQHF. Written as DNA, the CDR3 is TGTGCCAGCAGTGAGGAGGTTGGGGGGCCTAGCAATCAGCCCCAGCATTTT.

The V call is TRBV4-3, the J call TRBJ1-1; TRBD1 might be the D (6 bases). The CDR3 runs 15 residues. Between the trimmed V and J ends, which lost 0 bases and 7 bases, there was a span of 15 bases. Germline loops: CDR1 LGHNA, CDR2 YSLEER. The DNA for the CDR3 is TGCGCCAGCAGCCAAGATGGACAGCGCATGGGTGAAGCTTTCTTT. This codes for CASSQDGQRMGEAFF.

The chain combines TRBV7-9 with TRBJ1-1, with D possibly being TRBD1 (6 bases). Per the germline V gene, CDR1 is SEHNR and CDR2 is FQNEAQ (reference sequence). This CDR3 comprises 16 residues. Trimming pared 5 bases from V and 0 bases from J, leaving 16 bases between. CDR3 sequence: CASSVPLGTLNTEAFF. For the CDR3, the DNA is TGTGCCAGCAGCGTGCCTCTGGGGACATTGAACACTGAAGCTTTCTTT.

The chain uses TRBV25-1 and TRBJ2-1; D gene uncertain. There are 13 residues in the CDR3. Germline values: CDR1 MGHDK, CDR2 SYGVNS. With 2 bases removed from V and 8 bases from J, the gap between germline ends came to 10 bases. The CDR3 protein is CASSELGYDEQFF. Written as DNA, the CDR3 is TGTGCCAGCAGTGAACTGGGTTACGATGAGCAGTTCTTC.

The CDR3 spells CASSLEQGAIREKLFF. CDR3 sequence (DNA): TGTGCCAGCAGCCTGGAACAGGGGGCGATTCGTGAAAAACTGTTTTTT. The chain links TRBV5-6 to TRBJ1-4, with TRBD1 matching 9 bases. Germline-derived CDR1 and CDR2 are SGHDT and YYEEEE. Losses at the gene ends were 4 bases for V and 7 bases for J; bases not matched to a gene: 11. CDR3 size: 16 residues.

The V call is TRBV27, the J call TRBJ2-1; TRBD2 agrees at 7 bases. The junction had 3 bases not matched to a gene; V was cut back by 4 bases and J by 6 bases. The CDR3 loop spans 13 amino acids. CDR1 is MNHEY, CDR2 SMNVEV, per germline (reference sequence). The CDR3 nucleotides read TGTGCCAGCAGTTATTCTAGCGGCAATGAGCAGTTCTTC. It encodes CASSYSSGNEQFF.

V usage is TRBV19 and J usage is TRBJ2-4; 7 positions agree with TRBD1. Germline V gene data show CDR1 as LNHDA and CDR2 as SQIVND (reference sequence). The V segment lost 4 bases and the J segment 6 bases; nucleotides outside the gene matches: 6. The CDR3 sequence is 14 residues long. The CDR3 reads CASSTGTAPNIQYF. The CDR3 bases are TGTGCCAGTAGTACAGGGACAGCCCCAAACATTCAGTACTTC.

This chain links TRBV18 with TRBJ2-3; D is perhaps TRBD2 (5 bases). V was pared by 1 base and J by 2 bases, with 13 bases between. The CDR3 loop spans 16 amino acids. Germline V lookup: CDR1 KGHSH, CDR2 LQKENI. CDR3 in DNA: TGTGCCAGCTCACCACGGTGGAGGACGAACACAGATACGCAGTATTTT. Its translation: CASSPRWRTNTDTQYF.

The chain is built from TRBV6-1 and TRBJ2-1; TRBD2 matches at 8 bases. J was trimmed by 4 bases and V by 3 bases; bases with no gene match: 5. The CDR3 spans 15 residues. Looked up from germline, CDR1 is MNHNS and CDR2 is SASEGT. CDR3 bases: TGTGCCAGCAGTGACGGGGCTAGCGGGTACAATGAGCAGTTCTTC. It codes for CASSDGASGYNEQFF.

The V and J genes are TRBV5-1 and TRBJ2-1; TRBD1 aligns across 7 bases. Germline V gene sequence: CDR1 SGHRS, CDR2 YFSETQ. V was clipped by 3 bases and J by 8 bases; unmatched bases: 14. CDR3 length: 16 amino acids. The CDR3 region is CASSSGSTGRVDEQFF. The CDR3 coding sequence is TGCGCCAGCAGCTCGGGTTCGACAGGGCGGGTGGATGAGCAGTTCTTC. The variable domain in full, with the rest retrieved from reference TRBV5-1 and TRBJ2-1, is KAGVTQTPRYLIKTRGQQVTLSCSPISGHRSVSWYQQTPGQGLQFLFEYFSETQRNKGNFPGRFSGRQFSNSRSEMNVSTLELGDSALYLCASSSGSTGRVDEQFFGPGTRLTVL.

The V and J genes are TRBV19 and TRBJ2-1, with TRBD2 matching 7 bases. CDR3 length: 14 residues. Germline CDR1 is LNHDA and CDR2 is SQIVND (reference sequence). Losses at the gene ends were 2 bases for V and 5 bases for J; bases not matched to a gene: 3. The CDR3 protein is CASSIPSGNNEQFF. The CDR3 region has the DNA TGTGCCAGTAGTATACCTAGCGGAAACAATGAGCAGTTCTTC.

The rearrangement uses TRBV18 and TRBJ2-7, with D unclear. V was cut by 3 bases and J by 3 bases, with 21 bases left in between. CDR1 KGHSH and CDR2 LQKENI come from the germline V gene. The CDR3 is made up of 17 amino acids. CDR3 amino acids: CASSPLPSGFYLYEQYF. The CDR3 DNA reads as TGTGCCAGCTCACCGCTTCCGAGTGGCTTTTACCTCTACGAGCAGTACTTC.

This clone has just one count. This chain connects TRBV5-1 to TRBJ2-1, with D perhaps matching TRBD1 (5 bases). The CDR3 is 14 residues long. CDR1 and CDR2 from the germline V gene are SGHRS and YFSETQ. V gave up 3 bases and J gave up 8 bases, with 15 bases separating them. CDR3 in amino acids: CASSSGHPTDEQFF. The DNA of the CDR3 is TGCGCCAGCAGCTCCGGACACCCTACGGATGAGCAGTTCTTC.

The chain joins TRBV5-1 to TRBJ1-6; no clear D gene. CDR1 and CDR2 (germline): SGHRS, YFSETQ. This CDR3 contains 14 residues. V lost 0 bases and J 7 bases, leaving 8 bases between the germline ends. The CDR3 bases are TGCGCCAGCAGCTTGGAACAGACGAATTCACCCCTCCACTTT. It specifies CASSLEQTNSPLHF.

The chain links TRBV18 to TRBJ1-1; D perhaps matches TRBD1 (5 bases). V dropped 3 bases and J dropped 1 base, with 12 bases sitting between them. Germline values: CDR1 KGHSH, CDR2 LQKENI. The CDR3 has 15 amino acids. The CDR3: CASSPPRGPNTEAFF. The DNA for the CDR3 is TGTGCCAGCTCACCCCCAAGGGGACCGAACACTGAAGCTTTCTTT.

The chain carries TRBV5-6 and TRBJ2-1; D call uncertain. Trimming pared 4 bases from V and 4 bases from J, leaving 12 bases between. Germline values: CDR1 SGHDT, CDR2 YYEEEE. The CDR3 totals 14 residues. The CDR3 DNA reads as TGTGCCAGCAGCCGACCGGACGGATACAATGAGCAGTTCTTC. Its protein is CASSRPDGYNEQFF.

The chain couples TRBV28 to TRBJ1-5; D is unresolved. CDR1 MDHEN and CDR2 SYDVKM come from the germline V gene. This CDR3 region has 10 residues. V gave up 7 bases and J gave up 6 bases, with 4 bases separating them. DNA for the CDR3: TGTGCCAGCAACCTTCAGCCCCAGCATTTT. The encoded protein is CASNLQPQHF.

V gene TRBV27 combines with J gene TRBJ1-3, with D perhaps TRBD1 (6 bases). Trimming shortened V by 5 bases and J by 0 bases, and 11 bases separated the two germline ends. Germline loops: CDR1 MNHEY, CDR2 SMNVEV (reference sequence). This CDR3 region has 15 residues. The CDR3 bases are TGTGCCAGCAGTCCCGGACAGACCTCTGGAAACACCATATATTTT. Protein sequence: CASSPGQTSGNTIYF.

The chain uses TRBV5-4 and TRBJ2-1; 10 bases are a match to TRBD2. V lost 2 bases, J lost 6 bases, and 5 bases stayed unmatched. Germline assignment: CDR1 SGHNT and CDR2 YYREEE (reference sequence). The CDR3 runs 15 residues. CDR3 in DNA: TGTGCCAGCAGCTTAAGCGGGGGGGCCCCCAATGAGCAGTTCTTC. It encodes CASSLSGGAPNEQFF.

The V gene is TRBV28, the J gene TRBJ1-5; TRBD1 matches 7 bases. Looked up from germline, CDR1 is MDHEN and CDR2 is SYDVKM. Trimming at V came to 6 bases and at J to 2 bases, leaving 10 bases not matched to a gene. The CDR3 contains 16 residues. CDR3 sequence reads: CASSPSTGLGNQPQHF. The CDR3 coding sequence is TGTGCCAGCAGCCCCTCGACAGGGTTGGGCAATCAGCCCCAGCATTTT.

The chain couples TRBV30 to TRBJ2-7; possible D gene TRBD2, 6 bases. V lost 1 base and J 3 bases, leaving 13 bases between the germline ends. Germline V gene sequence: CDR1 GTSNPN, CDR2 SVGIG (reference sequence). The CDR3 length is 14 residues. The DNA for the CDR3 is TGTGCCTGGAGTGCCTCGGGACTGATCTACGAGCAGTACTTC. This encodes CAWSASGLIYEQYF.

V is TRBV14 and J is TRBJ2-7; D possibly corresponds to TRBD2 (7 bases). The CDR3 consists of 16 residues. Germline CDR1 is SGHDN and CDR2 is FVKESK. Trimming cost V 4 bases and J 2 bases, with 18 bases left between them. The CDR3 coding sequence is TGTGCCAGCAGCCCCTGGGGGAGGGGGGTCACCTACGAGCAGTACTTC. Residues: CASSPWGRGVTYEQYF.